This paragraph reports one T cell receptor (beta chain). This record belongs to a study of technical replicates of blood from several donors. Sequencing was performed with immunoSEQ multiplex PCR; in TCRdb, only in-frame clones are kept and a portion is missing. The sample has 13,000 to 15,000 clones, around four fifths seen once; the top ten hold 11%. The sample consisted of PBMCs. This clonotype was obtained from a human donor in good health.

The chain's CDR3 is CASSDTMNTEAFF. The CDR3 coding sequence is TGTGCCAGTAGCGATACTATGAACACTGAAGCTTTCTTT. The V call is TRBV19, the J call TRBJ1-1; D call uncertain. V gave up 6 bases and J gave up 0 bases, with 8 bases separating them. The CDR3 is made up of 13 amino acids. The V gene's germline CDR1 is LNHDA and CDR2 SQIVND (reference sequence).